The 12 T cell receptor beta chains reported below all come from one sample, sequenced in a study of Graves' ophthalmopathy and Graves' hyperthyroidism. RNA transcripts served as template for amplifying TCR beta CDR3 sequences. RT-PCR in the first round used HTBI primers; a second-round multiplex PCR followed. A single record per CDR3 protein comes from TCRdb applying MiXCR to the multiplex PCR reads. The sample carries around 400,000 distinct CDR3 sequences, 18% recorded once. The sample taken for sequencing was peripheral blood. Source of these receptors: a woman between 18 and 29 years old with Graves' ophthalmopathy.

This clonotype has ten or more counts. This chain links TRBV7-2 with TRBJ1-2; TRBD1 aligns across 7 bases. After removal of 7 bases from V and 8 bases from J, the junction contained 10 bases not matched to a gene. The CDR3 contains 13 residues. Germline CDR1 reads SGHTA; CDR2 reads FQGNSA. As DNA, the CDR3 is TGTGCCAGCACCCTCGGACAGGTTCAAGGCTACACCTTC. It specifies CASTLGQVQGYTF.

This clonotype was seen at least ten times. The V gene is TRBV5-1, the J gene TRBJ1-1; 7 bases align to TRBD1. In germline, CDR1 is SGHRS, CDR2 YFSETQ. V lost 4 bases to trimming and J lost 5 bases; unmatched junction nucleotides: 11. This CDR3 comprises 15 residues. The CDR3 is CASSPASTGYTEAFF. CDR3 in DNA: TGCGCCAGCAGCCCGGCCTCGACAGGGTATACTGAAGCTTTCTTT.

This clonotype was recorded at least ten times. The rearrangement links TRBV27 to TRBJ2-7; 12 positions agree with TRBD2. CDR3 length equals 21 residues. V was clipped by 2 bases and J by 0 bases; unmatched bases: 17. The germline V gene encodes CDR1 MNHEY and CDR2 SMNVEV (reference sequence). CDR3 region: CASSLIWAASTSGGSSYEQYF. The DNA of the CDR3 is TGTGCCAGCAGTTTAATCTGGGCGGCCAGTACTAGCGGGGGGAGCTCCTACGAGCAGTACTTC.

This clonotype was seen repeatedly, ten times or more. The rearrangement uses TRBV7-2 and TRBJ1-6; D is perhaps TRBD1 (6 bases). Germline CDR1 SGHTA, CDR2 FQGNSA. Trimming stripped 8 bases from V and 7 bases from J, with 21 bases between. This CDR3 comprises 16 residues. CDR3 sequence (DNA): TGTGCCAGCGGACTGAAGGGCAGGGGAGGGAATTCACCCCTCCACTTT. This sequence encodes CASGLKGRGGNSPLHF.

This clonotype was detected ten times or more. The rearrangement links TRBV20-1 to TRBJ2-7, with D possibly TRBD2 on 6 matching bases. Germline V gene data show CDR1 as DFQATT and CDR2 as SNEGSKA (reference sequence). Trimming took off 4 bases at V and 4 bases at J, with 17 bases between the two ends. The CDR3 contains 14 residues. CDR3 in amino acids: CSATASGLGYEQYF. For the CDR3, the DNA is TGCAGTGCTACCGCAAGCGGGTTAGGGTACGAGCAGTACTTC.

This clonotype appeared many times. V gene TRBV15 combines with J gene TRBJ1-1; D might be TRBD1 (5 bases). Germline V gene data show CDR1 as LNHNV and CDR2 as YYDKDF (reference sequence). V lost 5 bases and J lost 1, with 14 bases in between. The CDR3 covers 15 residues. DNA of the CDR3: TGTGCCACCAGCGGGAGGGGAACCGGGAACACTGAAGCTTTCTTT. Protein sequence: CATSGRGTGNTEAFF.

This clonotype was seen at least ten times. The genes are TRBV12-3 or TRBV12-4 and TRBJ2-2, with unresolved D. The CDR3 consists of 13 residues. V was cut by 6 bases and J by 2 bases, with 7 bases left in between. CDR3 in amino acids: CASSLINTGELFF. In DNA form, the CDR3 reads TGTGCCAGCAGCCTTATTAACACCGGGGAGCTGTTTTTT.

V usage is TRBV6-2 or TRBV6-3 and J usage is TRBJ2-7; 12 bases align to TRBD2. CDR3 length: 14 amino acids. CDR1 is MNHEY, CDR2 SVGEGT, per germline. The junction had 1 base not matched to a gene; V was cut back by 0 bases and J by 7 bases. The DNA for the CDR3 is TGTGCCAGCAGTTACTCACTAGCGGGAGGTGAGCAGTACTTC. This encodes CASSYSLAGGEQYF.

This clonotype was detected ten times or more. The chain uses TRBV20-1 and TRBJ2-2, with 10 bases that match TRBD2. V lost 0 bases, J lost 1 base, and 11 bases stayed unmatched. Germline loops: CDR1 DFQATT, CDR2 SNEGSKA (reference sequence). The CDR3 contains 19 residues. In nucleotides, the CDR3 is TGCAGTGCTAGAGATCTAGCTAGCGGGAGCAGTTGGAACACCGGGGAGCTGTTTTTT. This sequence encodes CSARDLASGSSWNTGELFF.

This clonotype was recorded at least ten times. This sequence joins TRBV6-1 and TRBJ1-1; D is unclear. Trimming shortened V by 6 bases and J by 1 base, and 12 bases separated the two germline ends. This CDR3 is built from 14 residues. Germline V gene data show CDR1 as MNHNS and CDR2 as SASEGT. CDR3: CASSWARRNTEAFF. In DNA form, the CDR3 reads TGTGCCAGCAGCTGGGCCAGGCGGAACACTGAAGCTTTCTTT.

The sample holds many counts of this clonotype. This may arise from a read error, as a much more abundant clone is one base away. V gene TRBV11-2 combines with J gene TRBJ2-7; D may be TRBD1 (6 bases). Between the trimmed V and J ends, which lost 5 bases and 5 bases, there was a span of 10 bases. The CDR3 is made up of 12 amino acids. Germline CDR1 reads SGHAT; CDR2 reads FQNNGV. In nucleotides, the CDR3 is TGTGCCAGCAGCGTACAGGGTAACGAGCAGTACTTC. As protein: CASSVQGNEQYF.

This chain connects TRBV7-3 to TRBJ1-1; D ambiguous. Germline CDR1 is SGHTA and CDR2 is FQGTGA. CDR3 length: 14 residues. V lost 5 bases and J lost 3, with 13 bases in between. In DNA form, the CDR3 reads TGTGCCAGCAGCCCCACACCTTCGGACACTGAAGCTTTCTTT. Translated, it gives CASSPTPSDTEAFF.